These 24 T cell receptor beta chains were sequenced from one sample in a study of neurological immune-mediated disorders. TCRdb reprocessed the 5' RACE reads via MiXCR and lists one record per CDR3 protein. The sample has around 50,000 distinct CDR3 sequences; roughly 15% are singletons. The sequencing input was PBMCs. The source is a man between 60 and 70 years old in good health.

This clonotype was seen many times. The V and J genes are TRBV5-1 and TRBJ1-2; 7 bases are a match to TRBD1. The CDR3 covers 13 residues. Germline V gene lookup returns CDR1 SGHRS and CDR2 YFSETQ. The V gene end was trimmed by 0 bases and the J gene end by 6 bases; junction bases not matched to a gene: 2. CDR3 in amino acids: CASSLEQGDGYTF. The CDR3 region has the DNA TGCGCCAGCAGCTTGGAGCAGGGGGATGGCTACACCTTC.

This clonotype was counted at least ten times. The chain employs TRBV7-2 and TRBJ2-1; 10 bases agree with TRBD2. CDR1 is SGHTA and CDR2 is FQGNSA in the germline V gene. The ends lost 1 base at V and 6 bases at J; junction bases unmatched: 6. CDR3 length equals 16 residues. The CDR3: CASSLGHSGRANEQFF. CDR3 nucleotides: TGTGCCAGCAGCTTAGGGCACAGCGGGAGGGCCAATGAGCAGTTCTTC.

V and J are TRBV14 and TRBJ2-1; either TRBD1 or TRBD2 may fit D (5 bases each). V lost 2 bases to trimming and J lost 5 bases, with 10 bases between them. The V gene's germline CDR1 is SGHDN and CDR2 FVKESK. The CDR3 extends over 14 amino acids. CDR3 in amino acids: CASSQPGRDNEQFF. The DNA of the CDR3 is TGTGCCAGCAGCCAACCGGGACGGGACAATGAGCAGTTCTTC.

This clonotype was seen at least ten times. The genes are TRBV5-6 and TRBJ2-6; unclear D gene. The CDR3 has 13 amino acids. CDR1 and CDR2 (germline): SGHDT, YYEEEE. The V end was cut by 6 bases, the J end by 3 bases, with 7 bases between. In nucleotides, the CDR3 is TGTGCCAGCACCACTTATGGGGCCAACGTCCTGACTTTC. This sequence encodes CASTTYGANVLTF.

This clonotype has a count of ten or more. V and J are TRBV5-1 and TRBJ2-1, with no clear D. The CDR3 is 16 amino acids. V was shortened by 0 bases and J by 8 bases, with 18 bases between the two germline ends. The V gene's germline CDR1 is SGHRS and CDR2 YFSETQ. Here the CDR3 DNA reads TGCGCCAGCAGCTTGGTCTTAAGACCGGCCTGGGATGAGCAGTTCTTC. Residues: CASSLVLRPAWDEQFF.

Concerning this clonotype itself: This could be a read error, since a much larger clone is one nucleotide away. The chain links TRBV28 to TRBJ2-5, with 10 bases matching TRBD2. The CDR3 is 13 amino acids. The germline V gene has CDR1 MDHEN and CDR2 SYDVKM. The CDR3 is CASRGAGGEIQYF. For the CDR3, the DNA is TGTGCCAGCAGGGGAGCGGGAGGGGAGATCCAGTACTTC. The whole variable domain, remainder taken from reference TRBV28 and TRBJ2-5, is DVKVTQSSRYLVKRTGEKVFLECVQDMDHENMFWYRQDPGLGLRLIYFSYDVKMKEKGDIPEGYSVSREKKERFSLILESASTNQTSMYLCASRGAGGEIQYFGPGTRLLVL.

The chain is built from TRBV28 and TRBJ2-3, with 13 bases fitting TRBD2. Trimming removed 4 bases from V and 1 base from J; junction bases left unmatched: 5. Per germline, CDR1 MDHEN and CDR2 SYDVKM. The CDR3 has 17 residues. The CDR3 bases are TGTGCCAGCAGTTCTGGACTAGCGGGGGTACGCACAGATACGCAGTATTTT. Its protein product is CASSSGLAGVRTDTQYF.

This clonotype was recorded at least ten times. This chain connects TRBV12-3 or TRBV12-4 to TRBJ2-1; TRBD2 agrees at 7 bases. This CDR3 has 14 amino acids. With 4 bases clipped from V and 7 bases from J, the junction kept 7 bases outside the gene matches. The CDR3 loop reads CASSSQRDINEQFF. As DNA, the CDR3 is TGTGCCAGCAGTTCCCAGCGGGATATAAATGAGCAGTTCTTC.

In its sample, this clonotype was seen many times. The chain joins TRBV29-1 to TRBJ2-5; D unclear. The germline CDR1 and CDR2 sequences are SQVTM and ANQGSEA. The CDR3 runs 10 residues. Trimming stripped 4 bases from V and 8 bases from J, with 8 bases between. CDR3 in amino acids: CSVVQTTQYF. CDR3 coding DNA: TGCAGCGTTGTACAGACCACCCAGTACTTC.

Remarks on this clonotype: A much larger clone sits a single nucleotide away, making a read error possible. The chain couples TRBV7-2 to TRBJ1-3; D remains unclear. The CDR3 contains 14 residues. The germline V gene has CDR1 SGHTA and CDR2 FQGNSA. V lost 3 bases to trimming and J lost 1 base, with 7 bases between them. CDR3 sequence: CASSFPGSGNTIYF. DNA of the CDR3: TGTGCCAGCAGCTTCCCGGGGTCTGGAAACACCATATATTTT.

This clonotype was seen ten or more times. The chain is built from TRBV28 and TRBJ2-2; D is ambiguous. Germline V gives CDR1 MDHEN, CDR2 SYDVKM. This CDR3 is built from 13 residues. The V and J ends lost 3 bases and 6 bases respectively, with 8 bases between them. This CDR3 reads CASSFRRSGELFF. CDR3 coding DNA: TGTGCCAGCAGTTTTCGCCGATCCGGGGAGCTGTTTTTT.

This clonotype was observed at least ten times. V is TRBV5-1 and J is TRBJ2-3; possible D gene TRBD2, 6 bases. Germline V CDR1 and CDR2: SGHRS, YFSETQ. The CDR3 is 13 amino acids. Trimming took off 6 bases at V and 6 bases at J, with 14 bases between the two ends. DNA for the CDR3: TGCGCCAGCACTACGGGAGCTCGTGATACGCAGTATTTT. Its protein product is CASTTGARDTQYF.

The chain is built from TRBV10-1 and TRBJ2-7, with D perhaps matching TRBD1 (5 bases). V lost 0 bases to trimming and J lost 2 bases, with 8 bases between them. The CDR3 is made up of 14 amino acids. The germline gives CDR1 WNHNN, CDR2 SYGVQD (reference sequence). The CDR3 coding sequence is TGCGCCAGCAGTGAGTCAGGGGCGGCCTACGAGCAGTACTTC. This sequence encodes CASSESGAAYEQYF.

The chain links TRBV28 to TRBJ1-1; tentatively, D is TRBD1 (6 bases). Germline lookup yields CDR1 MDHEN and CDR2 SYDVKM. Deletions cut 10 bases from V and 0 bases from J, with 12 bases between. The CDR3 runs 13 residues. CDR3 nucleotide sequence: TGTGCCACGAAAGGACAGCTGAACACTGAAGCTTTCTTT. Its translation is CATKGQLNTEAFF. The full variable domain, its missing parts supplied by reference TRBV28 and TRBJ1-1, is DVKVTQSSRYLVKRTGEKVFLECVQDMDHENMFWYRQDPGLGLRLIYFSYDVKMKEKGDIPEGYSVSREKKERFSLILESASTNQTSMYLCATKGQLNTEAFFGQGTRLTVV.

This clonotype was counted ten times or more. The genes are TRBV5-1 and TRBJ2-1; D may be TRBD2 (6 bases). Per germline, CDR1 SGHRS and CDR2 YFSETQ. V was trimmed by 2 bases and J by 9 bases, leaving 18 bases between them. CDR3 length: 15 amino acids. CDR3 sequence (DNA): TGCGCCAGCAGCTTAGATAGCGGCCAAAGGGGTGAGCAGTTCTTC. Its protein is CASSLDSGQRGEQFF.

Ten or more counts support this clonotype. The chain has TRBV7-2 and TRBJ2-3; D call uncertain. Per germline, CDR1 SGHTA and CDR2 FQGNSA. With 3 bases removed from V and 4 bases from J, the gap between germline ends came to 8 bases. The CDR3 consists of 13 residues. CDR3 protein: CASSLDLSDTQYF. DNA of the CDR3: TGTGCCAGCAGCTTGGACCTTTCAGATACGCAGTATTTT.

This clonotype was counted many times. This chain links TRBV7-3 with TRBJ1-3; D not resolved. The germline V gene encodes CDR1 SGHTA and CDR2 FQGTGA. The germline V and J ends were trimmed by 1 base and 2 bases, with 3 bases remaining between them. The CDR3 runs to 13 residues. Here the CDR3 DNA reads TGTGCCAGCAGCTTAAGCGCTGGAAACACCATATATTTT. Translating it yields CASSLSAGNTIYF.

The DNA for the CDR3 is TGTGCCATCGGAGGGACTAGCCTCTACAATGAGCAGTTCTTC. Protein: CAIGGTSLYNEQFF. The chain uses TRBV10-3 and TRBJ2-1, with 9 bases lining up with TRBD2. Trimming cost V 8 bases and J 3 bases; bases outside gene matches: 5. Looked up from germline, CDR1 is ENHRY and CDR2 is SYGVKD. The CDR3 runs 14 residues.

The genes are TRBV5-1 and TRBJ1-1; D ambiguous. The CDR3 runs to 13 residues. The V end was cut by 7 bases, the J end by 1 base, with 11 bases between. CDR1 SGHRS and CDR2 YFSETQ come from the germline V gene. CDR3 sequence reads: CASFDTANTEAFF. The DNA for the CDR3 is TGCGCCAGCTTCGACACGGCGAACACTGAAGCTTTCTTT.

This clonotype was counted many times. The chain has TRBV12-3 or TRBV12-4 and TRBJ1-4, with 9 bases fitting TRBD1. The CDR3 is 14 amino acids. V gave up 3 bases and J gave up 7 bases; unmatched junction bases: 3. CDR3 in DNA: TGTGCCAGCAGTTTTGGGACAGGGCGTGAAAAACTGTTTTTT. It is translated as CASSFGTGREKLFF.

This clonotype has ten or more counts. The chain combines TRBV12-3 or TRBV12-4 with TRBJ1-5, with TRBD1 identical over 7 bases. CDR3 length equals 13 residues. V was clipped by 2 bases and J by 6 bases; unmatched bases: 1. This CDR3 is CASSLSGGQPQHF. The CDR3, as DNA: TGTGCCAGCAGTTTATCAGGGGGTCAGCCCCAGCATTTT.

This clonotype was found many times. The rearrangement links TRBV4-1 to TRBJ1-4; TRBD1 might be the D (5 bases). CDR1 is MGHRA and CDR2 is YSYEKL in the germline V gene. This CDR3 has 17 amino acids. V lost 2 bases to trimming and J lost 0 bases, with 13 bases between them. CDR3 in amino acids: CASSQPRTPATNEKLFF. The CDR3 DNA reads TGCGCCAGCAGCCAACCACGGACACCTGCAACTAATGAAAAACTGTTTTTT.

Many counts were recorded for this clonotype. The genes are TRBV7-6 and TRBJ2-1; 8 bases line up with TRBD1. The CDR3 spans 14 residues. Trimming cost V 5 bases and J 10 bases; bases outside gene matches: 10. Germline CDR1 and CDR2: SGHVS and FNYEAQ. The CDR3 reads CASSPGPRDREQFF. The CDR3 bases are TGTGCCAGCAGCCCAGGACCCCGGGACAGGGAGCAGTTCTTC.

This clonotype was counted ten times or more. The chain recombines TRBV20-1 with TRBJ2-1; TRBD2 agrees at 15 bases. The germline gives CDR1 DFQATT, CDR2 SNEGSKA (reference sequence). This CDR3 region has 17 residues. J gave up 9 bases and V 7 bases, and 16 bases lay outside the gene matches. CDR3 DNA: TGCAGTGTTAATCCCGGACTAGCGGGAGGGCTTTACTCTGAGCAGTTCTTC. Translated: CSVNPGLAGGLYSEQFF.